This TCR beta chain was documented in a study of blood T cell repertoires in COVID-19. Study-wide context: Acute and convalescent COVID-19 samples came from the United States, Italy and Spain.

The study drew participants aged roughly 18 to 95 years from some 24 US areas. The table came from immunoSEQ multiplex PCR; TCRdb's copy has only in-frame clones and leaves some out. The sample lists about 290,000 clones; 89% were seen once. The germline CDR1 and CDR2 sequences are SGHTA and FQGNSA. The CDR3 extends over 15 amino acids. V shed 6 bases and J 1 base; nucleotides not matched to a gene: 7. Sequenced material: PBMCs or T cells enriched from blood (not recorded which). This rearrangement joins TRBV7-2 to TRBJ2-7, with 9 bases that match TRBD1. This receptor was taken from a woman aged 40 to 50 who had recovered from COVID-19. The CDR3 sequence: CASSPSGTGSYEQYF. The CDR3 coding sequence is TGTGCCAGCAGTCCCTCAGGGACAGGGTCCTACGAGCAGTACTTC.